Shown below are 9 T cell receptor beta chains from a single sample sequenced in a study of blood T cell repertoires in COVID-19. This table comes from immunoSEQ multiplex PCR, and its TCRdb copy is limited to in-frame clones, with some not included. The sample carries tens of thousands of clones, around 81% recorded once. The specimen was peripheral blood. The receptors derive from a man older than 75 with COVID-19, enrolled during active disease.

V is TRBV21-1 and J is TRBJ1-5; TRBD1, the table's D call, was not compared with the DNA. TRBV21-1 is a recognized pseudogene. This CDR3 has 16 residues. CDR3 loop: CASNAPGQGLNQPQHF. The CDR3 DNA is TGTGCCAGTAACGCCCCGGGACAGGGGCTTAATCAGCCCCAGCATTTT.

This chain links TRBV29-1 with TRBJ1-2; 9 nucleotides match TRBD1. V lost 2 bases, J lost 6 bases, and 1 base stayed unmatched. The CDR3 length is 12 residues. Germline values: CDR1 SQVTM, CDR2 ANQGSEA. Here the CDR3 DNA reads TGCAGCGTTGAAAGACAGGGGGATGGCTACACCTTC. It is translated as CSVERQGDGYTF.

The chain combines TRBV5-4 with TRBJ2-2, with 11 bases identical to TRBD2. The length of the CDR3 is 15 residues. Trimming at V came to 3 bases and at J to 3 bases, leaving 1 base not matched to a gene. Germline loops: CDR1 SGHNT, CDR2 YYREEE (reference sequence). CDR3 region: CASSSSGRYTGELFF. As DNA, the CDR3 is TGTGCCAGCAGCTCTAGCGGGAGGTACACCGGGGAGCTGTTTTTT.

The rearrangement joins TRBV5-1 to TRBJ2-5, with D tentatively TRBD1 (6 bases). The CDR3 consists of 18 residues. V was clipped by 0 bases and J by 2 bases, with 20 bases between them. Germline CDR1 reads SGHRS; CDR2 reads YFSETQ. Here the CDR3 DNA reads TGCGCCAGCAGCTTGGGGGGTAGTACCGGGACATCTCAAGAGACCCAGTACTTC. Amino acid sequence: CASSLGGSTGTSQETQYF.

The chain joins TRBV30 to TRBJ1-2; no clear D. Germline CDR1 reads GTSNPN; CDR2 reads SVGIG (reference sequence). This CDR3 has 13 residues. Trimming took 0 bases from V and 6 from J, leaving 11 bases between them. The CDR3 sequence is CAWSVRQDNGYTF. The CDR3 DNA sequence: TGTGCCTGGAGTGTACGGCAGGATAATGGCTACACCTTC.

This clone was seen only a few times. For the CDR3, the DNA is TGTGCCAGTAGTATATCGCCCGACAGGGGATTGGACACTGAAGCTTTCTTT. Amino acid sequence: CASSISPDRGLDTEAFF. The V call is TRBV19, the J call TRBJ1-1; the match to TRBD1 covers 8 bases. The ends lost 2 bases at V and 3 bases at J; junction bases unmatched: 11. This CDR3 contains 17 residues. Germline V gene lookup returns CDR1 LNHDA and CDR2 SQIVND (reference sequence).

The gene calls are TRBV2 and TRBJ2-7; TRBD1 might be the D (6 bases). This CDR3 is built from 13 residues. Germline V gene sequence: CDR1 SNHLY, CDR2 FYNNEI. Trimming removed 8 bases from V and 1 base from J, with 12 bases in between. The CDR3 bases are TGTGCCAGCCGCAGGGACATTTCCTACGAGCAGTACTTC. Translation gives CASRRDISYEQYF.

The gene calls are TRBV4-1 and TRBJ2-2; TRBD2 agrees at 9 bases. Germline CDR1 reads MGHRA; CDR2 reads YSYEKL. J gave up 7 bases and V 7 bases, and 10 bases lay outside the gene matches. The CDR3 loop spans 15 amino acids. CDR3 region: CASTRLAGFHGELFF. Written as DNA, the CDR3 is TGCGCCAGCACCCGGCTAGCGGGATTTCACGGGGAGCTGTTTTTT.

This chain uses TRBV9 with TRBJ2-3, with no clear D. CDR3 size: 15 residues. V was shortened by 4 bases and J by 3 bases, with 15 bases between the two germline ends. The germline gives CDR1 SGDLS, CDR2 YYNGEE. The chain's CDR3 is CASSLEPTRTDTQYF. The CDR3 DNA sequence: TGTGCCAGCAGCCTGGAGCCTACAAGAACAGATACGCAGTATTTT.